This is a list of T cell receptor beta chains from one sample in a study of cytomegalovirus exposure and HLA in healthy donors. Here immunoSEQ multiplex PCR was the method, and the copy in TCRdb shows in-frame clones only, minus some. Of 110,000 to 150,000 clones in the sample, around 80% were seen once. Sequenced: PBMCs. All receptors come from a man aged 18-30 years in good health and CMV-seropositive. CDR3s include the opening cysteine and the closing phenylalanine or tryptophan. D genes are given only for firm matches. The size of a clone is reported for some rows only, either as once, few or many, or as a class for expanded clones.

d_gene: TRBD2; abundance: NA; v_gene: TRBV14; j_gene: TRBJ2-2; CDR3nt: TGTGCCAGCAGCCAAGAAGCGGGGTACGGGGAGCTGTTTTTT; CDR3aa: CASSQEAGYGELFF
d_gene: NA; abundance: once; v_gene: TRBV5-5; j_gene: TRBJ1-1; CDR3nt: TGTGCCAGCAGCTTCTGGGGGGGAACTGAAGCTTTCTTT; CDR3aa: CASSFWGGTEAFF
d_gene: TRBD1; abundance: NA; v_gene: TRBV5-1; j_gene: TRBJ2-7; CDR3nt: TGCGCCAGCAGCCTAACCGGGACAGGGTGGGGTGGGGCCTACGAGCAGTACTTC; CDR3aa: CASSLTGTGWGGAYEQYF
d_gene: NA; abundance: NA; v_gene: TRBV5-1; j_gene: TRBJ1-1; CDR3nt: TGCGCCAGCAGCTTGACCACAGCCAGGATTGACAGGACCCCGAACACTGAAGCTTTCTTT; CDR3aa: CASSLTTARIDRTPNTEAFF
d_gene: NA; abundance: NA; v_gene: TRBV19; j_gene: TRBJ1-5; CDR3nt: TGTGCCAGTAGTATTCGGCAGGGAAGGAATCAGCCCCAGCATTTT; CDR3aa: CASSIRQGRNQPQHF
d_gene: TRBD1; abundance: NA; v_gene: TRBV5-4; j_gene: TRBJ2-7; CDR3nt: TGTGCCAGCAGCCCGGGACAGCATCTCTCCTACGAGCAGTACTTC; CDR3aa: CASSPGQHLSYEQYF
d_gene: TRBD1; abundance: NA; v_gene: TRBV6-5; j_gene: TRBJ2-7; CDR3nt: TGTGCCACCGGACAGGGGGCCTACGAGCAGTACTTC; CDR3aa: CATGQGAYEQYF
d_gene: NA; abundance: NA; v_gene: TRBV27; j_gene: TRBJ1-2; CDR3nt: TGTGCCAGCTTGGGGCTGGATGGCTACACCTTC; CDR3aa: CASLGLDGYTF
d_gene: NA; abundance: NA; v_gene: TRBV5-1; j_gene: TRBJ1-2; CDR3nt: TGCGCCAGCAGGCCAGGACGGGGAGGCTACACCTTC; CDR3aa: CASRPGRGGYTF
d_gene: NA; abundance: NA; v_gene: TRBV20-1; j_gene: TRBJ1-5; CDR3nt: TGCAGTGCTAGAGACGGGTGGTCCCAGCATTTT; CDR3aa: CSARDGWSQHF
d_gene: TRBD1; abundance: NA; v_gene: TRBV4-2; j_gene: TRBJ1-3; CDR3nt: TGTGCCAGCAGCTCGGCACAGGGGGCGGATGGAAACACCATATATTTT; CDR3aa: CASSSAQGADGNTIYF
d_gene: NA; abundance: NA; v_gene: TRBV29-1; j_gene: TRBJ1-2; CDR3nt: TGCAGCGTTGAGGCAGATACTAACTATGGCTACACCTTC; CDR3aa: CSVEADTNYGYTF
d_gene: NA; abundance: few; v_gene: TRBV11-2; j_gene: TRBJ2-1; CDR3nt: TGTGCCAGCAGCTTAGATCCGAGCTCCTACAATGAGCAGTTCTTC; CDR3aa: CASSLDPSSYNEQFF
d_gene: NA; abundance: NA; v_gene: TRBV6-1; j_gene: TRBJ1-5; CDR3nt: TGTGCCAGCAGTGACCCAAATCAGCCCCAGCATTTT; CDR3aa: CASSDPNQPQHF
d_gene: NA; abundance: few; v_gene: TRBV28; j_gene: TRBJ2-7; CDR3nt: TGTGCCAGCAGCGGACAGTACGAGCAGTACTTC; CDR3aa: CASSGQYEQYF
d_gene: TRBD2; abundance: NA; v_gene: TRBV7-9; j_gene: TRBJ2-7; CDR3nt: TGTGCCAGCAGCTTAAGAATAACTAGCGGGAGGGCCTACGAGCAGTACTTC; CDR3aa: CASSLRITSGRAYEQYF
d_gene: TRBD1; abundance: NA; v_gene: TRBV4-1; j_gene: TRBJ1-4; CDR3nt: TGCGCCAGCAGCGCTCGACAGGGGGAAAAACTGTTTTTT; CDR3aa: CASSARQGEKLFF
d_gene: NA; abundance: NA; v_gene: TRBV5-1; j_gene: TRBJ2-2; CDR3nt: TGCGCCAGCAGCTTGGACTCGATTAACACCGGGGAGCTGTTTTTT; CDR3aa: CASSLDSINTGELFF
d_gene: NA; abundance: NA; v_gene: TRBV19; j_gene: TRBJ2-7; CDR3nt: TGTGCCAGTAGGGGGGCTGTAGCCTATGGCGAGCAGTACTTC; CDR3aa: CASRGAVAYGEQYF
d_gene: TRBD1; abundance: NA; v_gene: TRBV28; j_gene: TRBJ1-2; CDR3nt: TGTGCCAGCAGTTCCCCGCAGGGGGCCGGGAATGGCTACACCTTC; CDR3aa: CASSSPQGAGNGYTF
d_gene: TRBD2; abundance: NA; v_gene: TRBV15; j_gene: TRBJ2-3; CDR3nt: TGTGCCACCCGAACGGGAGGCAAAGATACGCAGTATTTT; CDR3aa: CATRTGGKDTQYF
d_gene: NA; abundance: NA; v_gene: TRBV28; j_gene: TRBJ2-5; CDR3nt: TGTGCCAGCAGTTCGGAGGGGGCGCAGGGGGAAGAGACCCAGTACTTC; CDR3aa: CASSSEGAQGEETQYF
d_gene: TRBD1; abundance: NA; v_gene: TRBV29-1; j_gene: TRBJ1-3; CDR3nt: TGCAGCGTTACTGGTGGGACAGCCCAAGGGGACACCATATATTTT; CDR3aa: CSVTGGTAQGDTIYF
d_gene: TRBD1; abundance: NA; v_gene: TRBV5-1; j_gene: TRBJ2-2; CDR3nt: TGCGCCAGCAGCTTGGGGCCAGGGGGCACCGGGGAGCTGTTTTTT; CDR3aa: CASSLGPGGTGELFF
d_gene: TRBD1; abundance: NA; v_gene: TRBV28; j_gene: TRBJ1-1; CDR3nt: TGTGCCAGCAGTCCCACGGGACAGCTGAACACTGAAGCTTTCTTT; CDR3aa: CASSPTGQLNTEAFF
d_gene: TRBD2; abundance: NA; v_gene: TRBV18; j_gene: TRBJ2-2; CDR3nt: TGTGCCAGCTCACTGGGACTACGCTTCCCCGGGGAGCTGTTTTTT; CDR3aa: CASSLGLRFPGELFF
d_gene: NA; abundance: few; v_gene: TRBV28; j_gene: TRBJ2-3; CDR3nt: TGTGCCAGCAGTTTATCGAGTACAGATACGCAGTATTTT; CDR3aa: CASSLSSTDTQYF
d_gene: TRBD2; abundance: once; v_gene: TRBV28; j_gene: TRBJ2-7; CDR3nt: TGTGCCAGCATCACTAGCGGGAGGTTCGCGAAGTGGGCCTACGAGCAGTACTTC; CDR3aa: CASITSGRFAKWAYEQYF
d_gene: NA; abundance: once; v_gene: TRBV5-8; j_gene: TRBJ1-5; CDR3nt: TGTGCCAGCAGCTTGAGGCAGGGGATGAGGAATCAGCCCCAGCATTTT; CDR3aa: CASSLRQGMRNQPQHF
d_gene: TRBD2; abundance: NA; v_gene: TRBV5-1; j_gene: TRBJ2-1; CDR3nt: TGCGCCAGCAGCACATTAGCGGGAGAGCCCTACAATGAGCAGTTCTTC; CDR3aa: CASSTLAGEPYNEQFF
d_gene: NA; abundance: NA; v_gene: TRBV7-9; j_gene: TRBJ1-4; CDR3nt: TGTGCCACTTCCCCGGGGGGCTTTGAAAAACTGTTTTTT; CDR3aa: CATSPGGFEKLFF
d_gene: TRBD2; abundance: NA; v_gene: TRBV28; j_gene: TRBJ2-1; CDR3nt: TGTGCCAGCAGTAGCGGGAGCTCCTACAATGAGCAGTTCTTC; CDR3aa: CASSSGSSYNEQFF
d_gene: NA; abundance: NA; v_gene: TRBV5-6; j_gene: TRBJ1-1; CDR3nt: TGTGCCAGCAGCTTGTCAGGAGGCGGGCTTTATGAAGCTTTCTTT; CDR3aa: CASSLSGGGLYEAFF
d_gene: TRBD1; abundance: NA; v_gene: TRBV7-9; j_gene: TRBJ2-1; CDR3nt: TGTGCCAGCAGGGGGACAGGGTCCTGGAATGAGCAGTTCTTC; CDR3aa: CASRGTGSWNEQFF
d_gene: TRBD1; abundance: few; v_gene: TRBV5-1; j_gene: TRBJ2-2; CDR3nt: TGCGCCAGCGCATATACAGGGGCGAACACCGGGGAGCTGTTTTTT; CDR3aa: CASAYTGANTGELFF
d_gene: NA; abundance: NA; v_gene: TRBV30; j_gene: TRBJ1-1; CDR3nt: TGTGCCTGGAGTGGGACAATTAAGTACACTGAAGCTTTCTTT; CDR3aa: CAWSGTIKYTEAFF
d_gene: NA; abundance: NA; v_gene: TRBV2; j_gene: TRBJ2-2; CDR3nt: TGTGCCAGCAGTGAGTTCAGCGGACAGCCCGGGGAGCTGTTTTTT; CDR3aa: CASSEFSGQPGELFF
d_gene: TRBD1; abundance: once; v_gene: TRBV6-6; j_gene: TRBJ1-5; CDR3nt: TGTGCCAGCAGACAGGGGGCGAAGGAAAGCAATCAGCCCCAGCATTTT; CDR3aa: CASRQGAKESNQPQHF
d_gene: NA; abundance: NA; v_gene: TRBV6-1; j_gene: TRBJ2-7; CDR3nt: TGTGCCAGCAGTGAGGCTGACGCCGGCACCCGGAGGGAGTTCTCCTACGAGCAGTACTTC; CDR3aa: CASSEADAGTRREFSYEQYF
d_gene: TRBD2; abundance: NA; v_gene: TRBV10-2; j_gene: TRBJ2-7; CDR3nt: TGCGCCAGCGGACTGACTAGCGTCGAGCAGTACTTC; CDR3aa: CASGLTSVEQYF
d_gene: TRBD2; abundance: NA; v_gene: TRBV6-5; j_gene: TRBJ2-7; CDR3nt: TGTGCCAGCAGTCCCCACACTAGCGGGAGGGATGAGCAGTACTTC; CDR3aa: CASSPHTSGRDEQYF
d_gene: NA; abundance: NA; v_gene: TRBV27; j_gene: TRBJ2-7; CDR3nt: TGTGCCAGCAGTGCTGGGCACCACGAGCAGTACTTC; CDR3aa: CASSAGHHEQYF
d_gene: NA; abundance: few; v_gene: TRBV28; j_gene: TRBJ2-5; CDR3nt: TGTGCCAGTTCTATAGAGCACCAAGAGACCCAGTACTTC; CDR3aa: CASSIEHQETQYF
d_gene: NA; abundance: NA; v_gene: TRBV4-1; j_gene: TRBJ2-1; CDR3nt: TGCGCCACAAAACCAATCTACGCGCGGGGCAAAAGATGGGATGAGCAGTTCTTC; CDR3aa: CATKPIYARGKRWDEQFF
d_gene: TRBD1; abundance: NA; v_gene: TRBV5-1; j_gene: TRBJ1-1; CDR3nt: TGCGCCAGCAGCTCTGGGACAGCGAACACTGAAGCTTTCTTT; CDR3aa: CASSSGTANTEAFF
d_gene: TRBD1; abundance: NA; v_gene: TRBV4-1; j_gene: TRBJ1-4; CDR3nt: TGCGCCAGCAGCCCAGGTTTGATCGGGACAGGGGTCCAAAAACTGTTTTTT; CDR3aa: CASSPGLIGTGVQKLFF
d_gene: NA; abundance: few; v_gene: TRBV11-2; j_gene: TRBJ2-7; CDR3nt: TGTGCCAGCAGCCAACTCGAGGGTAACGACGAGCAGTACTTC; CDR3aa: CASSQLEGNDEQYF
d_gene: NA; abundance: NA; v_gene: TRBV6-6; j_gene: TRBJ2-1; CDR3nt: TGTGCCAGCAGTTACCACAGGTACAATGAGCAGTTCTTC; CDR3aa: CASSYHRYNEQFF
d_gene: NA; abundance: NA; v_gene: TRBV15; j_gene: TRBJ1-1; CDR3nt: TGTGCCACCAGCATAAGGGGATTGACTGAAGCTTTCTTT; CDR3aa: CATSIRGLTEAFF
d_gene: TRBD1; abundance: NA; v_gene: TRBV5-6; j_gene: TRBJ2-7; CDR3nt: TGTGCCAGCAGCTCGGGGACAGGGGGTCGCGAGCAGTACTTC; CDR3aa: CASSSGTGGREQYF
d_gene: TRBD1; abundance: few; v_gene: TRBV10-1; j_gene: TRBJ1-1; CDR3nt: TGCGCCAGCAGTCCACAGGGGGTGAACACTGAAGCTTTCTTT; CDR3aa: CASSPQGVNTEAFF
d_gene: NA; abundance: NA; v_gene: TRBV27; j_gene: TRBJ2-5; CDR3nt: TGTGCCAGCAGTTCCCTGGCTGGGACCCAGTACTTC; CDR3aa: CASSSLAGTQYF
d_gene: NA; abundance: NA; v_gene: TRBV5-1; j_gene: TRBJ2-3; CDR3nt: TGCGCCAGCAGCTTGGGTGTACAGAGCACAGATACGCAGTATTTT; CDR3aa: CASSLGVQSTDTQYF
d_gene: NA; abundance: NA; v_gene: TRBV19; j_gene: TRBJ1-4; CDR3nt: TGTGCCAGTAGTATAAGGAACTCCGGGGGTGAGGAACTGTTTTTT; CDR3aa: CASSIRNSGGEELFF
d_gene: NA; abundance: NA; v_gene: TRBV20-1; j_gene: TRBJ2-7; CDR3nt: TGCAGTGCTCCAATCTCCTACGAGCAGTACTTC; CDR3aa: CSAPISYEQYF
d_gene: NA; abundance: NA; v_gene: TRBV5-6; j_gene: TRBJ1-4; CDR3nt: TGTGCCAGCAGCTTTCAGGGTGGGACTAATGAAAAACTGTTTTTT; CDR3aa: CASSFQGGTNEKLFF
d_gene: NA; abundance: NA; v_gene: TRBV9; j_gene: TRBJ2-3; CDR3nt: TGTGCCAGCACGGGGAGCACAGATACGCAGTATTTT; CDR3aa: CASTGSTDTQYF
d_gene: TRBD1; abundance: NA; v_gene: TRBV6-5; j_gene: TRBJ1-1; CDR3nt: TGTGCCACCAAGAACAGGGGTCGGGGCACTGAAGCTTTCTTT; CDR3aa: CATKNRGRGTEAFF
d_gene: NA; abundance: NA; v_gene: TRBV28; j_gene: TRBJ1-2; CDR3nt: TGTGCCAGCAGTCCAGGTGTCTATGGCTACACCTTC; CDR3aa: CASSPGVYGYTF
d_gene: NA; abundance: once; v_gene: TRBV6-6; j_gene: TRBJ1-1; CDR3nt: TGTGCCAGCAGTCCGCTAGCGGGGAACACTGAAGCTTTCTTT; CDR3aa: CASSPLAGNTEAFF